The 8 T cell receptor beta chains listed next were all sequenced from one sample in a study of T cell responses to AZD1222 COVID-19 vaccine. Here immunoSEQ multiplex PCR was the method, and the copy in TCRdb shows in-frame clones only, minus some. The sample shows approximately 120,000 clones, 80% to 95% of them seen only once. The sample in question was peripheral blood, obtained on day 0 of AZD1222 vaccination. The receptor set was obtained from an adult in good health.

In this sample, this clone turned up once. The genes are TRBV18 and TRBJ1-2; 10 positions agree with TRBD1. The V gene's germline CDR1 is KGHSH and CDR2 LQKENI. V lost 6 bases, J lost 6 bases, and 13 bases stayed unmatched. CDR3 length equals 16 residues. DNA of the CDR3: TGTGCCAGCTCCCGTACTCGGACAGGGGGAGAAAATGGCTACACCTTC. Translation: CASSRTRTGGENGYTF. The full variable domain, its missing parts supplied by reference TRBV18 and TRBJ1-2, is NAGVMQNPRHLVRRRGQEARLRCSPMKGHSHVYWYRQLPEEGLKFMVYLQKENIIDESGMPKERFSAEFPKEGPSILRIQQVVRGDSAAYFCASSRTRTGGENGYTFGSGTRLTVV.

V is TRBV5-1 and J is TRBJ2-5; 7 bases align to TRBD2. The trim removed 2 bases at V and 5 bases at J, leaving 3 bases unmatched. Germline V lookup: CDR1 SGHRS, CDR2 YFSETQ. The CDR3 totals 13 residues. The CDR3 DNA follows: TGCGCCAGCAGCTTCGGCGGGGGTGAGACCCAGTACTTC. As protein: CASSFGGGETQYF.

CDR3 in amino acids: CASSLTRELFF. CDR3 nucleotides: TGCGCCAGCAGCTTGACCCGGGAGCTGTTTTTT. The J gene is TRBJ2-2, the V gene TRBV5-1, with D unclear. V lost 1 base and J 9 bases, leaving 4 bases between the germline ends. The CDR3 contains 11 residues. Germline assignment: CDR1 SGHRS and CDR2 YFSETQ.

The rearrangement links TRBV10-3 to TRBJ1-3, with no clear D. V lost 7 bases, J lost 4 bases, and 8 bases lay in between. The CDR3 sequence is 12 residues long. CDR1 ENHRY and CDR2 SYGVKD come from the germline V gene. The CDR3 is CAITPEGNTIYF. The CDR3 nucleotides are TGTGCCATCACCCCGGAAGGAAACACCATATATTTT.

V and J are TRBV6-5 and TRBJ1-2; 9 bases agree with TRBD1. This CDR3 comprises 13 residues. In germline, CDR1 is MNHEY, CDR2 SVGAGI. V shed 6 bases, J shed 4 bases, and the junction held 3 bases outside the gene matches. The CDR3 sequence: CASRETGGYGYTF. CDR3 nucleotide sequence: TGTGCCAGCAGGGAGACAGGGGGCTATGGCTACACCTTC.

The genes are TRBV2 and TRBJ2-7; 11 bases are shared with TRBD2. The CDR3 extends over 14 amino acids. The V gene's germline CDR1 is SNHLY and CDR2 FYNNEI. After removal of 8 bases from V and 4 bases from J, the junction contained 7 bases not matched to a gene. CDR3 nucleotide sequence: TGTGCCAGCGGAACTAGCGGGAGAGAATACGAGCAGTACTTC. This translates into CASGTSGREYEQYF.

The chain is built from TRBV25-1 and TRBJ1-2, with 10 bases identical to TRBD1. The CDR3 loop spans 15 amino acids. CDR1 and CDR2 from the germline V gene are MGHDK and SYGVNS. Losses at the gene ends were 3 bases for V and 3 bases for J; bases not matched to a gene: 4. The CDR3 DNA is TGTGCCAGCAGTGAGGGGACAGGGGTGGACTATGGCTACACCTTC. This gives the protein CASSEGTGVDYGYTF.

The chain couples TRBV5-1 to TRBJ1-1; D ambiguous. The germline gives CDR1 SGHRS, CDR2 YFSETQ. The V and J ends lost 2 bases and 0 bases respectively, with 8 bases between them. CDR3 length: 14 amino acids. The CDR3 DNA reads TGCGCCAGCAGCTTCGGTCAGTTGAACACTGAAGCTTTCTTT. Translated, it gives CASSFGQLNTEAFF.